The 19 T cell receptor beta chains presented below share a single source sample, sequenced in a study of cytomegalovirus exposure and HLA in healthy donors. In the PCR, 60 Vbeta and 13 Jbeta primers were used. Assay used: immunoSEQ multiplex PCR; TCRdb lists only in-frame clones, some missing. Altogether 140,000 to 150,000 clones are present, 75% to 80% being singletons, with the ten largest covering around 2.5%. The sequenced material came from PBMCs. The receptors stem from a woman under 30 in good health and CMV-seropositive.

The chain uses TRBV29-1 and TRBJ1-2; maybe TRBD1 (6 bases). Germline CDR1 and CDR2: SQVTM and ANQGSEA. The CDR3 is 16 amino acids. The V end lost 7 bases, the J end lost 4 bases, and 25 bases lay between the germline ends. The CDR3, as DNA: TGCAGCGCCGACCCGGCCAGGGCAGGGGAAAGCTATGGCTACACCTTC. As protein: CSADPARAGESYGYTF.

As DNA, the CDR3 is TGTGCCAGCAGCGTAGTCGGGGGGCAGAGTGAGCAGTTCTTC. Amino acids: CASSVVGGQSEQFF. The chain uses TRBV9 and TRBJ2-1; tentatively, D is TRBD2 (7 bases). Trimming cost V 0 bases and J 9 bases, with 13 bases left between them. The CDR3 extends over 14 amino acids. CDR1 and CDR2 (germline): SGDLS, YYNGEE.

The CDR3 loop reads CASSSGGANEKLFF. The CDR3 DNA is TGTGCCAGCAGTTCCGGAGGGGCTAATGAAAAACTGTTTTTT. The J gene is TRBJ1-4, the V gene TRBV27; maybe TRBD1 (5 bases). This CDR3 comprises 14 residues. Trimming took 4 bases from V and 3 from J, leaving 9 bases between them. Germline CDR1 and CDR2: MNHEY and SMNVEV (reference sequence).

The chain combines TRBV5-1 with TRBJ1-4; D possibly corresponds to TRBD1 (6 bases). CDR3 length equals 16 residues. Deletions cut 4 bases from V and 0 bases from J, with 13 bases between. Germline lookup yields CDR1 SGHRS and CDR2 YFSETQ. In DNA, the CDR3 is TGCGCCAGCAGCCTTCGGACAGTTGCAACTAATGAAAAACTGTTTTTT. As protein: CASSLRTVATNEKLFF.

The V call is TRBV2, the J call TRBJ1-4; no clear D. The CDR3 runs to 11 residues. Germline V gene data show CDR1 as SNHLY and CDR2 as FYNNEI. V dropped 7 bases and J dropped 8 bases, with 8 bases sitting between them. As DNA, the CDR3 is TGTGCCAGCACGGTATGGGAAAAACTGTTTTTT. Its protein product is CASTVWEKLFF.

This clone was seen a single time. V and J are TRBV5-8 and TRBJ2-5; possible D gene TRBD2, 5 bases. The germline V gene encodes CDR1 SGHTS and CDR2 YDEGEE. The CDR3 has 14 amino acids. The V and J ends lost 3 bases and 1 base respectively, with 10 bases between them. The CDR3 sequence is CASSYGLSQETQYF. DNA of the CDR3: TGTGCCAGCAGCTACGGACTGTCCCAAGAGACCCAGTACTTC. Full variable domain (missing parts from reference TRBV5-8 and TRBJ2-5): EAGVTQSPTHLIKTRGQQATLRCSPISGHTSVYWYQQALGLGLQFLLWYDEGEERNRGNFPPRFSGRQFPNYSSELNVNALELEDSALYLCASSYGLSQETQYFGPGTRLLVL.

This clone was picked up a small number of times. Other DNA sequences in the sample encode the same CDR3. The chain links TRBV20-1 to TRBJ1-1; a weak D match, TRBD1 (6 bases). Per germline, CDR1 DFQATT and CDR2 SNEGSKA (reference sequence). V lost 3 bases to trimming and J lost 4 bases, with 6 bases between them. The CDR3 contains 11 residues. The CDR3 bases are TGCAGTGCTAGCAGGGGCACTGAAGCTTTCTTT. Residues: CSASRGTEAFF.

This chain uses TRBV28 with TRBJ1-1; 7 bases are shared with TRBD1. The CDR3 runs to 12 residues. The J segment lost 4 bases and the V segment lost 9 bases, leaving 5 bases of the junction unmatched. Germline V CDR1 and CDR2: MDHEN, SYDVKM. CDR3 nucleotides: TGTGCCAGTCAACAGGGGAGCACTGAAGCTTTCTTT. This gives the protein CASQQGSTEAFF.

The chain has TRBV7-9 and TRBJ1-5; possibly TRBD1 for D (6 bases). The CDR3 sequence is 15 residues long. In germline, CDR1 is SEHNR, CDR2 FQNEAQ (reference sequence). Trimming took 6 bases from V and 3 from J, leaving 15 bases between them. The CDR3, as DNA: TGTGCCAGCAGTCCCGCAGGGGCAGACAATCAGCCCCAGCATTTT. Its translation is CASSPAGADNQPQHF.

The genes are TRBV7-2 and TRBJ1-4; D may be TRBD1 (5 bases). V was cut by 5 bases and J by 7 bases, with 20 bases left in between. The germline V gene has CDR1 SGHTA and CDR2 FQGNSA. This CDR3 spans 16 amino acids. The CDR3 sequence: CASSLKGTWSTEKLFF. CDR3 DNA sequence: TGTGCCAGCAGCCTAAAAGGGACTTGGTCCACTGAAAAACTGTTTTTT. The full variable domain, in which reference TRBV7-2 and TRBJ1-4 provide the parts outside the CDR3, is GAGVSQSPSNKVTEKGKDVELRCDPISGHTALYWYRQSLGQGLEFLIYFQGNSAPDKSGLPSDRFSAERTGGSVSTLTIQRTQQEDSAVYLCASSLKGTWSTEKLFFGSGTQLSVL.

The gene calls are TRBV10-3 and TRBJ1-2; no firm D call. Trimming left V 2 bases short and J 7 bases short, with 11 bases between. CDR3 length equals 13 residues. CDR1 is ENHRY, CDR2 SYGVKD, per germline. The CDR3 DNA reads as TGTGCCATCAGTGAGCGGGGAGGAGGTGGCTACACCTTC. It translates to CAISERGGGGYTF.

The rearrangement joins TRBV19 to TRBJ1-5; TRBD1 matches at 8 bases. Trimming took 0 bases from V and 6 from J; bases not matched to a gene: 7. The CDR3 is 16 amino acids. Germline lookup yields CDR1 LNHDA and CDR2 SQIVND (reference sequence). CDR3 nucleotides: TGTGCCAGTAGTATAGATCCGACAGGGGTCGGTCAGCCCCAGCATTTT. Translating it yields CASSIDPTGVGQPQHF.

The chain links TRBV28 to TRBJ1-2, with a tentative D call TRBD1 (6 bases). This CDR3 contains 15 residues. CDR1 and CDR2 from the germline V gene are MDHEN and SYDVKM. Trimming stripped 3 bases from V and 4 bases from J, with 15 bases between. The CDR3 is CASSFPGRGLYGYTF. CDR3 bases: TGTGCCAGCAGTTTTCCCGGCAGGGGTCTCTATGGCTACACCTTC.

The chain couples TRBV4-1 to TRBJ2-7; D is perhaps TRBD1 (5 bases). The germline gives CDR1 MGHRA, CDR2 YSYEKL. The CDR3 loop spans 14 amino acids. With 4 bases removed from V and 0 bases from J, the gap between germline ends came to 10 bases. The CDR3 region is CASSLGAASYEQYF. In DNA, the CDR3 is TGCGCCAGCAGCCTTGGGGCTGCCTCCTACGAGCAGTACTTC.

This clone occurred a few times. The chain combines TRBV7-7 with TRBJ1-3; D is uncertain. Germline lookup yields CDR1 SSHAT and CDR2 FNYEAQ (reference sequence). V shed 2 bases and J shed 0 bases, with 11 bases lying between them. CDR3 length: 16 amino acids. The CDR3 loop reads CASSLWASSSGNTIYF. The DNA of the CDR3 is TGTGCCAGCAGCTTATGGGCAAGTAGCTCTGGAAACACCATATATTTT.

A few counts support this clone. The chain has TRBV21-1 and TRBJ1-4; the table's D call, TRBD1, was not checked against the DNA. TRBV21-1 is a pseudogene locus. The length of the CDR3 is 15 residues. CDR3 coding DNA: TGTGCCAGCACCTCCCGGACAGGACCTAATGAAAAACTGTTTTTT. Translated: CASTSRTGPNEKLFF.

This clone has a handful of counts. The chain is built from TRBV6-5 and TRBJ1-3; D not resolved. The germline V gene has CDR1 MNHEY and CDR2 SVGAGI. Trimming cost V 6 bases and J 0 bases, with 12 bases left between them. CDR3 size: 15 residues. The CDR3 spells CASSLDIYSGNTIYF. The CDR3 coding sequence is TGTGCCAGCAGCCTTGACATATACTCTGGAAACACCATATATTTT.

CDR3 nucleotide sequence: TGTGCCAGCAGCTTGACAGGGTTGGGCCGGCCCCAGCATTTT. Protein: CASSLTGLGRPQHF. The rearrangement uses TRBV5-6 and TRBJ1-5; the D gene is possibly TRBD1 (6 bases). Germline CDR1 SGHDT, CDR2 YYEEEE. The CDR3 contains 14 residues. Trimming stripped 1 base from V and 9 bases from J, with 14 bases between.

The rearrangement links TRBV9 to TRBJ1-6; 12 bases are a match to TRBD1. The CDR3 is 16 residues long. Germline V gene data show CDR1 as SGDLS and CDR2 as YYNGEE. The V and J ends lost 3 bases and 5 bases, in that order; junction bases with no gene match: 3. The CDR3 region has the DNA TGTGCCAGCAGCGCGGGACAGGGGGCTAATAATTCACCCCTCCACTTT. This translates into CASSAGQGANNSPLHF.